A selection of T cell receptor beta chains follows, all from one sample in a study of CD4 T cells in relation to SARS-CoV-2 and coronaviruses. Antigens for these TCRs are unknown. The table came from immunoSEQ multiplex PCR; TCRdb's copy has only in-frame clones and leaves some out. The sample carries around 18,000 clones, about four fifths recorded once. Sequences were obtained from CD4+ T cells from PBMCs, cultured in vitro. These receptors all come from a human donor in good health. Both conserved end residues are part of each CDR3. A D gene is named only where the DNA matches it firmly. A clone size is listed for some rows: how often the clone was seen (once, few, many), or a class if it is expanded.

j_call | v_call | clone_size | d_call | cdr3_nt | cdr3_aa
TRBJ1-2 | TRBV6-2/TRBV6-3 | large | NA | TGTGCCAGCAGTTCCTCGGGTCTCACTAGGTCCTATGGCTACACCTTC | CASSSSGLTRSYGYTF
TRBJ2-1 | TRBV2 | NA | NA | TGTGCCAGCAGTGAGGCCGGCAGTTCCTACAATGAGCAGTTCTTC | CASSEAGSSYNEQFF
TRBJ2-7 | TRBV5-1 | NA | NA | TGCGCCAGCAGCTTGGGTGTGTTGTCCTACGAGCAGTACTTC | CASSLGVLSYEQYF
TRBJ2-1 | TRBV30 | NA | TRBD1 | TGTGCGGTGGGACAGCTCTACAATGAGCAGTTCTTC | CAVGQLYNEQFF
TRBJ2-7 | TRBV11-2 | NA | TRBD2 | TGTGCCAGCAGCTTAGGGACGGGCGGACTAGCGGAATACGAGCAGTACTTC | CASSLGTGGLAEYEQYF
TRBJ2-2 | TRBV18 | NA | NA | TGTGCCAGCTCACCATCGGCAGGGACGAACACCGGGGAGCTGTTTTTT | CASSPSAGTNTGELFF
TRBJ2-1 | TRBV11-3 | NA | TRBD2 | TGTGCCAGCAGCAGAGGCACTAGCGGGAACTACAATGAGCAGTTCTTC | CASSRGTSGNYNEQFF
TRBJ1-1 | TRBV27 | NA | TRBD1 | TGTGCCAGCAGTCTACGACAGGGGAACACTGAAGCTTTCTTT | CASSLRQGNTEAFF
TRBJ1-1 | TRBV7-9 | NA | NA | TGTGCCAGCAGCAAACAGGGTATGAACACTGAAGCTTTCTTT | CASSKQGMNTEAFF
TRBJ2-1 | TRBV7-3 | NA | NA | TGTGCCAGCAGCTCTACCCCTGAGGGTGAGCAGTTCTTC | CASSSTPEGEQFF
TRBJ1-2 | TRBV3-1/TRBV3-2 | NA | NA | TGTGCCAGCAGCCAAGTCGATATCGGGGGCTATGGCTACACCTTC | CASSQVDIGGYGYTF
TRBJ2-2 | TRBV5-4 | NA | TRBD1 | TGTGCCAGCAGCTTGGCACAGGGGGCTGGTACCGGGGAGCTGTTTTTT | CASSLAQGAGTGELFF
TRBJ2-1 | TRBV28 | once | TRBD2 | TGTGCCAGCAGTTTAGGGGCTAGCGGAAACAATGAGCAGTTCTTC | CASSLGASGNNEQFF
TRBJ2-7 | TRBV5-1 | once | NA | TGCGCCAGCAGCTTGGTTGGGGGGGCCAGCTCCTACGAGCAGTACTTC | CASSLVGGASSYEQYF
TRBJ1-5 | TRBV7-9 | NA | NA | TGTGCCAGCAGCCCGCAGGGGAATAGAGAACAGCCCCAGCATTTT | CASSPQGNREQPQHF
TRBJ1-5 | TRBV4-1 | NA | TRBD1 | TGCGCCAGCAGCCAACCACTGACAGGGGGCAATCAGCCCCAGCATTTT | CASSQPLTGGNQPQHF
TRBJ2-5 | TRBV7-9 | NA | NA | TGTGCCAGCACCTCTTCTGAGACCCAGTACTTC | CASTSSETQYF
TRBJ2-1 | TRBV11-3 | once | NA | TGTGCCAGCAGCCCGGGTGACGAATTGGATGAGCAGTTCTTC | CASSPGDELDEQFF
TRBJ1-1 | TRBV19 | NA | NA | TGTGCCAGTAGTACACTAGGGGGAATGAACACTGAAGCTTTCTTT | CASSTLGGMNTEAFF
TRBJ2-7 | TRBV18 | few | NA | TGTGCCAGCTCACCCATCGGGGCAGGGAGAGGCTACGAGCAGTACTTC | CASSPIGAGRGYEQYF
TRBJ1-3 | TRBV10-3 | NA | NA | TGTGCCATCAGAGCGACGACAGGAAGGTCTGGAAACACCATATATTTT | CAIRATTGRSGNTIYF
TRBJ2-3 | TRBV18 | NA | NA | TGTGCCAGCTCACCTCCTGTGCGCACAGATACGCAGTATTTT | CASSPPVRTDTQYF
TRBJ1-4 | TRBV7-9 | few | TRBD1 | TGTGCCAGCAGCCCGGGACAGGCAACTAATGAAAAACTGTTTTTT | CASSPGQATNEKLFF
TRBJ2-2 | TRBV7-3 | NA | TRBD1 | TGTGCCAGCAGCTTAAGCCGGGACAGGGGGCGGGTCGGGGAGCTGTTTTTT | CASSLSRDRGRVGELFF
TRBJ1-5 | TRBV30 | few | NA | TGTGCCTGGCAGGGTTTCGGCAATCAGCCCCAGCATTTT | CAWQGFGNQPQHF
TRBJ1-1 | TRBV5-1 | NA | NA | TGCGCCAGCAGCCTGGATGGACCCCAGAACACTGAAGCTTTCTTT | CASSLDGPQNTEAFF
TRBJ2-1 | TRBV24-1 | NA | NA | TGTGCCACCAGTGATCCCGGCAGGGGAGGAGACAATGAGCAGTTCTTC | CATSDPGRGGDNEQFF
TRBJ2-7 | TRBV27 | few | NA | TGTGCCAGCAGTTTGATTCTGGGGAGCTCCTACGAGCAGTACTTC | CASSLILGSSYEQYF
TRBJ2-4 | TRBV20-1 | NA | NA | TGCAGTGCTAGTTCCAGAGCCTGGGGACCCAAAAACATTCAGTACTTC | CSASSRAWGPKNIQYF
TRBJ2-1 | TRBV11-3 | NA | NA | TGTGCCAGCAGCTTTGGGACCGCTCAATACAATGAGCAGTTCTTC | CASSFGTAQYNEQFF
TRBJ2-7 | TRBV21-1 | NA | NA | TGTGCCAGCAGCAAATCAGGGGTTTACGAGCAGTACTTC | CASSKSGVYEQYF
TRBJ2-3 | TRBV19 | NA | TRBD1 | TGTGCCAGTTCCTGGGACAGGGTCACAGATACGCAGTATTTT | CASSWDRVTDTQYF
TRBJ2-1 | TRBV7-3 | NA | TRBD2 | TGTGCCAGCAGCCCAACTAGCGTCTCCTACAATGAGCAGTTCTTC | CASSPTSVSYNEQFF
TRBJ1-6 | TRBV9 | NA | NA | TGTGCCAGCAGCGTCGGGGGGCACGGCAATTCACCCCTCCACTTT | CASSVGGHGNSPLHF
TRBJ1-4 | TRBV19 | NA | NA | TGTGCCAGTAGTCTAGGAGGACCGGGTGAAAAACTGTTTTTT | CASSLGGPGEKLFF
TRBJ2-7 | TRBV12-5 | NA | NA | TGTGCTAGTTCTCTCCGTTTGGGGTACGAGCAGTACTTC | CASSLRLGYEQYF
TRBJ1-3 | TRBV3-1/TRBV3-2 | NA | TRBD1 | TGTGCCAGCAGCCAAGATCCTCGACAGGGTGGAAACACCATATATTTT | CASSQDPRQGGNTIYF
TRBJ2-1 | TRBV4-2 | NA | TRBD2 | TGTGCCAGCAGCCAATGGGATGAACTAGCGGGAGGAGGGAGTGAGCAGTTCTTC | CASSQWDELAGGGSEQFF
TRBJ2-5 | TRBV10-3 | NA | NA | TGTGCCATCAGTGAAGGGGAGACCCAGTACTTC | CAISEGETQYF
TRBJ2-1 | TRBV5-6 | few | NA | TGTGCCAGCAGCTGGGGACGTGAGCAGTTCTTC | CASSWGREQFF
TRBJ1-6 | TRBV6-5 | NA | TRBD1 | TGTGCCAGCAGTTTACAGGGGAATTCACCCCTCCACTTT | CASSLQGNSPLHF
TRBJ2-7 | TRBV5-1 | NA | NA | TGCGCCAGCAGGTTCGACAGCTCCTACGAGCAGTACTTC | CASRFDSSYEQYF
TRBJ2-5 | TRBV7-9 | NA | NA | TGTGCCAGCAGCTCCCCGGGCCACGAAGGAGAGACCCAGTACTTC | CASSSPGHEGETQYF
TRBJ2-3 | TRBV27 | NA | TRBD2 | TGTGCCAGCACTAGACTAGCGGGCACAGATACGCAGTATTTT | CASTRLAGTDTQYF
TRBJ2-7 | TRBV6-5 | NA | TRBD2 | TGTGCCAGCAGTTTGGGACTAGCGGGAGGTAGCGAGCAGTACTTC | CASSLGLAGGSEQYF
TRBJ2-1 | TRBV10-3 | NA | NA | TGTGCCATCAGTGAGCCGTCTAGATACAATGAGCAGTTCTTC | CAISEPSRYNEQFF
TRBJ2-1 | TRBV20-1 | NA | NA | TGCAGTGCTAGTTCCACGGGACGACTCTACAATGAGCAGTTCTTC | CSASSTGRLYNEQFF
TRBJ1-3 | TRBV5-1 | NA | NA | TGCGCCAGCAGCTTGGTTGCCAGTTCCTCTGGAAACACCATATATTTT | CASSLVASSSGNTIYF
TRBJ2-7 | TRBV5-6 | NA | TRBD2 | TGTGCCAGCAGCTCCGGACTAGCGGGTTACTACGAGCAGTACTTC | CASSSGLAGYYEQYF
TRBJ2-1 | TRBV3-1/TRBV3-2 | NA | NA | TGTGCCAGCAGCCAAGATGAGGGGGAATACAATGAGCAGTTCTTC | CASSQDEGEYNEQFF
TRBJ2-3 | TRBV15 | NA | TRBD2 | TGTGCCACCAGCCAAACCGGGACTAGCGGGAGCACAGATACGCAGTATTTT | CATSQTGTSGSTDTQYF
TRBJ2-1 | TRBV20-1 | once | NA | TGCAGTGCTAGTGATGGGCAGCAGTTCTTC | CSASDGQQFF
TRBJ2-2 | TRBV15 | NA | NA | TGTGCCACCAGCACGCCGGGGAGGACAAAGATCCCGAACACCGGGGAGCTGTTTTTT | CATSTPGRTKIPNTGELFF
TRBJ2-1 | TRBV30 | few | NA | TGTGCCTGGAGTGTAGGTGCTAACCCGGAGCAGTTCTTC | CAWSVGANPEQFF
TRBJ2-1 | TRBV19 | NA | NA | TGTGCCAGTACCTTAAAGGGCTCAGGGGCGGGTGAGCAGTTCTTC | CASTLKGSGAGEQFF